The T cell receptor beta chain described here comes from a study of cytomegalovirus exposure and HLA in healthy donors. The PCR employed 60 Vbeta primers together with 13 Jbeta primers. Data came from immunoSEQ multiplex PCR; TCRdb stores just in-frame clones and leaves some out. The sample lists 150,000 to 200,000 clones, approximately 83% occurring once. The V gene end was trimmed by 6 bases and the J gene end by 9 bases; junction bases not matched to a gene: 5. The CDR3 contains 14 residues. Germline loops: CDR1 MGHDK, CDR2 SYGVNS. The chain links TRBV25-1 to TRBJ1-6; the match to TRBD1 covers 10 bases. Material for sequencing was PBMCs. This TCR came from a man in his late teens or twenties in good health and CMV-seropositive. CDR3 sequence: CASRDRTGGSPLHF. In DNA, the CDR3 is TGTGCCAGCAGGGATAGGACAGGGGGTTCACCCCTCCACTTT.